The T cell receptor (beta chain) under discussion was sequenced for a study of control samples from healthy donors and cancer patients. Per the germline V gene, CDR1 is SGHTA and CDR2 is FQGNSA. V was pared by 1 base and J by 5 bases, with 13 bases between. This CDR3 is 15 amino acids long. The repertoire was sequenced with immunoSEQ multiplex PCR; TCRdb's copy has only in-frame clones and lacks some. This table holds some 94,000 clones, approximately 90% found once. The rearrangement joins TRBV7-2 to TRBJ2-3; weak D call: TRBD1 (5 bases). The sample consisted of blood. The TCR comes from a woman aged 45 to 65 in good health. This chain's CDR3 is CASSLEGRVGDTQYF. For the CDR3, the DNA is TGTGCCAGCAGCTTAGAGGGCAGGGTAGGAGATACGCAGTATTTT. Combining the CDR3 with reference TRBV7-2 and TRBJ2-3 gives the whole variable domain GAGVSQSPSNKVTEKGKDVELRCDPISGHTALYWYRQSLGQGLEFLIYFQGNSAPDKSGLPSDRFSAERTGGSVSTLTIQRTQQEDSAVYLCASSLEGRVGDTQYFGPGTRLTVL.